One and the same sample provided the 9 T cell receptor beta chains below, sequenced in a study of CD8 T cells in ankylosing spondylitis. Whole-study results and caveats: Blood from ankylosing spondylitis patients appeared to carry a characteristic roughly 8-variant TCR beta motif.

TCRdb reprocessed the 5' RACE reads with MiXCR, giving one entry per CDR3 protein. The sample holds around 430,000 distinct CDR3 sequences, about 15% seen once. Antigen specificity for these receptors is unknown. The sample was blood, either unsorted or a sorted T cell fraction (not recorded which). The receptors were sampled from a male donor with ankylosing spondylitis.

The V and J genes are TRBV25-1 and TRBJ1-3, with D unclear. The germline V and J ends were trimmed by 5 bases and 1 base, with 21 bases remaining between them. Per germline, CDR1 MGHDK and CDR2 SYGVNS. The CDR3 contains 18 residues. This chain's CDR3 is CASSKGSSTPRSGNTIYF. The DNA for the CDR3 is TGTGCCAGCAGTAAAGGAAGCTCGACACCTCGATCTGGAAACACCATATATTTT.

The V gene is TRBV20-1, the J gene TRBJ1-5, with D uncertain. V was cut by 3 bases and J by 3 bases, with 12 bases left in between. The V gene's germline CDR1 is DFQATT and CDR2 SNEGSKA (reference sequence). The CDR3 has 14 residues. The DNA for the CDR3 is TGCAGTGCTAGTGGGGTACAGAACAATCAGCCCCAGCATTTT. It codes for CSASGVQNNQPQHF.

This CDR3 reads CASSLAKTGIGKLFF. CDR3 bases: TGTGCCAGCAGCTTGGCCAAAACAGGGATTGGAAAACTGTTTTTT. J is TRBJ1-4 and V is TRBV5-8, with D maybe TRBD1 (6 bases). The V and J ends lost 0 bases and 10 bases respectively, with 16 bases between them. This CDR3 contains 15 residues. The germline CDR1 and CDR2 sequences are SGHTS and YDEGEE.

This clonotype turned up a few times. V is TRBV20-1 and J is TRBJ1-4; D is perhaps TRBD1 (6 bases). The V end was cut by 0 bases, the J end by 8 bases, with 16 bases between. CDR3 length equals 15 residues. Per the germline V gene, CDR1 is DFQATT and CDR2 is SNEGSKA (reference sequence). DNA for the CDR3: TGCAGTGCTAGAGATCCAGGCAGGGGCGGAGAAAAACTGTTTTTT. Protein sequence: CSARDPGRGGEKLFF.

J is TRBJ2-3 and V is TRBV4-2; D may be TRBD1 or TRBD2 (5 bases each). The V and J ends lost 0 bases and 3 bases respectively, with 10 bases between them. The CDR3 consists of 15 residues. Germline V gene sequence: CDR1 LGHNA, CDR2 YNFKEQ. CDR3 DNA sequence: TGTGCCAGCAGCCAAGAGTGGGACGGGACAGATACGCAGTATTTT. Amino acids: CASSQEWDGTDTQYF.

This chain uses TRBV6-1 with TRBJ2-1, with 9 bases that match TRBD2. Germline trimming cut 6 bases from V and 4 bases from J; bases unmatched to any gene: 7. This CDR3 has 15 residues. Germline CDR1 is MNHNS and CDR2 is SASEGT. The CDR3 sequence: CASSRISGGYNEQFF. As DNA, the CDR3 is TGTGCCAGCAGCCGGATTAGCGGGGGATACAATGAGCAGTTCTTC.

V and J are TRBV20-1 and TRBJ1-1; D may be TRBD1 (6 bases). This CDR3 has 15 amino acids. The V gene's germline CDR1 is DFQATT and CDR2 SNEGSKA (reference sequence). The germline V and J ends were trimmed by 0 bases and 5 bases, with 16 bases remaining between them. The CDR3 loop reads CSARDPRGSSTEAFF. The CDR3 DNA follows: TGCAGTGCTAGAGACCCCAGGGGATCTAGTACTGAAGCTTTCTTT.

The V and J genes are TRBV7-8 and TRBJ2-5; D uncertain. V shed 3 bases and J shed 1 base, with 6 bases lying between them. CDR1 and CDR2 from the germline V gene are SGHVS and FQNEAQ. CDR3 size: 13 residues. The chain's CDR3 is CASSLRFQETQYF. The CDR3, as DNA: TGTGCCAGCAGCTTGCGGTTCCAAGAGACCCAGTACTTC.

This chain uses TRBV15 with TRBJ2-1; either TRBD1 or TRBD2 may supply D (5 bases each). Trimming stripped 3 bases from V and 8 bases from J, with 14 bases between. Germline V gene lookup returns CDR1 LNHNV and CDR2 YYDKDF (reference sequence). The CDR3 totals 14 residues. The CDR3 bases are TGTGCCACCAGCAGGGGGGATAAGAACGATGAGCAGTTCTTC. Its translation: CATSRGDKNDEQFF. Supplemented by reference TRBV15 and TRBJ2-1, the full variable domain reads DAMVIQNPRYQVTQFGKPVTLSCSQTLNHNVMYWYQQKSSQAPKLLFHYYDKDFNNEADTPDNFQSRRPNTSFCFLDIRSPGLGDTAMYLCATSRGDKNDEQFFGPGTRLTVL.